Below, 27 T cell receptor beta chains from the same sample are listed, as sequenced in a study of blood T cells in healthy people across ages. Sample-barcoded 5' priming and a J-beta primer mix drove a second PCR of about 6 to 11 cycles. TCRdb used MiXCR to reprocess the 5' RACE reads, holding one entry per CDR3 protein. The sample lists hundreds of thousands of distinct CDR3 sequences, 40% to 50% occurring once. The sequenced sample consisted of blood. Receptors were obtained from a man older than 75 in good health.

The genes are TRBV30 and TRBJ2-3; no clear D. The V gene's germline CDR1 is GTSNPN and CDR2 SVGIG (reference sequence). The V and J ends lost 0 bases and 4 bases respectively, with 11 bases between them. The CDR3 sequence is 14 residues long. CDR3 sequence: CAWSVLGLSDTQYF. CDR3 coding DNA: TGTGCCTGGAGTGTACTCGGTCTTTCAGATACGCAGTATTTT. Variable domain in full (rest from reference TRBV30 and TRBJ2-3): SQTIHQWPATLVQPVGSPLSLECTVEGTSNPNLYWYRQAAGRGLQLLFYSVGIGQISSEVPQNLSASRPQDRQFILSSKKLLLSDSGFYLCAWSVLGLSDTQYFGPGTRLTVL.

This clonotype came up once. In DNA, the CDR3 is TGTGCCACCAGTGACCCGGGGACGTCCTACAATGAGCAGTTCTTC. The encoded protein is CATSDPGTSYNEQFF. The rearrangement joins TRBV24-1 to TRBJ2-1; perhaps D is TRBD1 or TRBD2 (5 bases each). The CDR3 loop spans 15 amino acids. The germline gives CDR1 KGHDR, CDR2 SFDVKD. V shed 4 bases and J shed 1 base, with 10 bases lying between them.

This clonotype was seen only a few times. V is TRBV3-1 and J is TRBJ2-5; D unresolved. The CDR3 sequence is 10 residues long. CDR1 and CDR2 from the germline V gene are LGHDT and YNNKEL (reference sequence). Trimming shortened V by 5 bases and J by 6 bases, and 4 bases separated the two germline ends. CDR3 sequence reads: CASSRQTQYF. The CDR3 bases are TGTGCCAGCAGCAGGCAGACCCAGTACTTC.

This clonotype was observed a handful of times. V gene TRBV7-2 combines with J gene TRBJ1-4; no firm D call. The germline gives CDR1 SGHTA, CDR2 FQGNSA. Trimming left V 4 bases short and J 2 bases short, with 14 bases between. The CDR3 is 16 residues long. The CDR3, as DNA: TGTGCCAGCAGCTCAGGACGGGGAGTTACTAATGAAAAACTGTTTTTT. Translating it yields CASSSGRGVTNEKLFF.

This clonotype was found a few times. This chain uses TRBV20-1 with TRBJ2-1; 9 bases map to TRBD2. This CDR3 has 17 residues. Trimming at V came to 1 base and at J to 3 bases, leaving 10 bases not matched to a gene. Germline V lookup: CDR1 DFQATT, CDR2 SNEGSKA (reference sequence). CDR3 nucleotide sequence: TGCAGTGCTAGAGTTCTCGGAACTAGCGGGTACTACAATGAGCAGTTCTTC. It yields the protein CSARVLGTSGYYNEQFF.

V usage is TRBV4-3 and J usage is TRBJ2-3, with 9 bases lining up with TRBD2. The V gene end was trimmed by 1 base and the J gene end by 6 bases; junction bases not matched to a gene: 5. Germline V gives CDR1 LGHNA, CDR2 YSLEER. The CDR3 spans 15 residues. CDR3: CASSQVIAGEDTQYF. CDR3 nucleotide sequence: TGCGCCAGCAGCCAAGTCATAGCGGGGGAGGATACGCAGTATTTT.

This clonotype was seen just once. At one boundary the junction diverges from the germline segment, which might be a read error. The chain recombines TRBV20-1 with TRBJ2-2, with D possibly being TRBD2 (6 bases). The CDR3 runs to 17 residues. CDR1 and CDR2 from the germline V gene are DFQATT and SNEGSKA (reference sequence). The CDR3 DNA is TGCAGCGCTAGGAGGGCGGGACGGCTCGCGAACACCGGGGAGCTGTTTTTT. This gives the protein CSARRAGRLANTGELFF.

This clonotype was detected ten times or more. V usage is TRBV6-5 and J usage is TRBJ2-5, with 11 bases lining up with TRBD1. CDR3 length equals 16 residues. V trimming: 0 bases; J trimming: 5 bases; junction bases outside the gene matches: 5. Germline-derived CDR1 and CDR2 are MNHEY and SVGAGI. The CDR3 loop reads CASSYSRTGGEETQYF. In DNA, the CDR3 is TGTGCCAGCAGTTACTCCCGGACAGGGGGCGAGGAGACCCAGTACTTC.

The V and J genes are TRBV20-1 and TRBJ2-3; the D gene is possibly TRBD2 (6 bases). Germline V CDR1 and CDR2: DFQATT, SNEGSKA (reference sequence). The germline V and J ends were trimmed by 4 bases and 1 base, with 12 bases remaining between them. This CDR3 is 14 amino acids long. Written as DNA, the CDR3 is TGCAGTGCTATCTCGGGGGATGGCACAGATACGCAGTATTTT. As protein: CSAISGDGTDTQYF.

V is TRBV24-1 and J is TRBJ2-7; 8 bases are shared with TRBD1. The CDR3 is 14 residues long. The V segment lost 4 bases and the J segment 2 bases; nucleotides outside the gene matches: 3. Germline V CDR1 and CDR2: KGHDR, SFDVKD. The CDR3 DNA reads as TGTGCCACCAGTGAGGGACAGGAGCCCTACGAGCAGTACTTC. Encoded protein: CATSEGQEPYEQYF.

The table lists this clonotype with a few counts. The rearrangement links TRBV7-9 to TRBJ2-3; 12 positions match TRBD2. Germline-derived CDR1 and CDR2 are SEHNR and FQNEAQ (reference sequence). This CDR3 spans 17 amino acids. Losses at the gene ends were 5 bases for V and 1 base for J; bases not matched to a gene: 7. Written as DNA, the CDR3 is TGTGCCAGCAGCCCCCGACTAGCGGGGGCCCGCACAGATACGCAGTATTTT. Translation: CASSPRLAGARTDTQYF.

This clonotype was recorded many times. The chain couples TRBV6-6 to TRBJ1-2; TRBD1 agrees at 10 bases. This CDR3 is built from 17 residues. From germline, CDR1 is MNHNY and CDR2 SVGAGI (reference sequence). V lost 5 bases and J lost 4; bases outside the gene matches: 13. This CDR3 reads CASSTYRDRGSRYGYTF. CDR3 DNA sequence: TGTGCCAGCAGTACATACCGGGACAGGGGTTCTCGCTATGGCTACACCTTC.

This clonotype occurred many times. The chain joins TRBV7-9 to TRBJ2-3; 9 nucleotides agree with TRBD2. This CDR3 region has 17 residues. V was pared by 1 base and J by 5 bases, with 10 bases of the junction left unmatched. The germline V gene has CDR1 SEHNR and CDR2 FQNEAQ (reference sequence). For the CDR3, the DNA is TGTGCCAGCAGCTTAGAGACTAGCGGAGAAGCAGGAGATACGCAGTATTTT. Encoded protein: CASSLETSGEAGDTQYF.

This clonotype was counted ten times or more. The chain carries TRBV6-5 and TRBJ2-5; D tentatively fits TRBD1 or TRBD2 (6 bases each). Germline V gives CDR1 MNHEY, CDR2 SVGAGI. The CDR3 contains 16 residues. Trimming stripped 0 bases from V and 5 bases from J, with 16 bases between. DNA for the CDR3: TGTGCCAGCAGTTACTCCGCATCTACAGGGAGGGAGACCCAGTACTTC. The encoded protein is CASSYSASTGRETQYF.

This clonotype appeared many times. The J gene is TRBJ2-3, the V gene TRBV10-3; D is possibly TRBD2 (7 bases). The CDR3 is 13 residues long. The V end lost 8 bases, the J end lost 4 bases, and 13 bases lay between the germline ends. Germline values: CDR1 ENHRY, CDR2 SYGVKD. CDR3 sequence (DNA): TGTGCCATCGGAACAGGGAGGGCAGATACGCAGTATTTT. This encodes CAIGTGRADTQYF.

V usage is TRBV29-1 and J usage is TRBJ1-1; no clear D. The CDR3 sequence is 12 residues long. Looked up from germline, CDR1 is SQVTM and CDR2 is ANQGSEA. Trimming left V 7 bases short and J 1 base short, with 10 bases between. CDR3 nucleotides: TGCAGCGGAGGACGGCAGAACACTGAAGCTTTCTTT. Amino acids: CSGGRQNTEAFF.

This clonotype was picked up one time. This chain uses TRBV7-2 with TRBJ2-1, with D possibly being TRBD2 (6 bases). The CDR3 has 13 amino acids. V was pared by 5 bases and J by 6 bases, with 11 bases between. CDR1 and CDR2 (germline): SGHTA, FQGNSA. CDR3 region: CASSPTSLNEQFF. The CDR3 region has the DNA TGTGCCAGCAGCCCCACTAGCCTCAATGAGCAGTTCTTC.

V and J are TRBV7-2 and TRBJ1-2, with TRBD1 matching over 7 bases. The CDR3 covers 11 residues. Germline CDR1 SGHTA, CDR2 FQGNSA. V lost 5 bases, J lost 13 bases, and 7 bases stayed unmatched. This CDR3 is CASSPQGTRTF. DNA for the CDR3: TGTGCCAGCAGCCCACAGGGGACGCGCACCTTC.

The chain employs TRBV9 and TRBJ2-5; either TRBD1 or TRBD2 may supply D (6 bases each). Germline lookup yields CDR1 SGDLS and CDR2 YYNGEE. This CDR3 comprises 16 residues. V lost 0 bases, J lost 1 base, and 13 bases lay in between. The CDR3 nucleotides are TGTGCCAGCAGCGTAGGCGGGACAAACTTCCAAGAGACCCAGTACTTC. It yields the protein CASSVGGTNFQETQYF.

This clonotype was counted once. The rearrangement joins TRBV7-9 to TRBJ1-2, with no clear D. The CDR3 spans 13 residues. The V and J ends lost 6 bases and 6 bases respectively, with 14 bases between them. Germline CDR1 and CDR2: SEHNR and FQNEAQ (reference sequence). The chain's CDR3 is CASSWEAAHGYTF. The CDR3 nucleotides read TGTGCCAGCAGTTGGGAGGCAGCCCATGGCTACACCTTC.

The chain combines TRBV7-2 with TRBJ2-5; 11 positions agree with TRBD2. The CDR3 runs to 15 residues. J lost 4 bases, V lost 5 bases, and 6 bases had no gene match. The germline V gene encodes CDR1 SGHTA and CDR2 FQGNSA. CDR3 sequence: CASSRSGGARETQYF. CDR3 DNA sequence: TGTGCCAGCAGCCGTAGCGGGGGGGCCAGAGAGACCCAGTACTTC.

The genes are TRBV9 and TRBJ1-2; 8 bases agree with TRBD1. V was clipped by 4 bases and J by 5 bases; unmatched bases: 4. The CDR3 length is 13 residues. Germline assignment: CDR1 SGDLS and CDR2 YYNGEE. The CDR3 DNA sequence: TGTGCCAGCAGCCCCAGGGACAGGTATGGCTACACCTTC. Translating it yields CASSPRDRYGYTF.

This chain uses TRBV12-5 with TRBJ2-4; 10 bases are a match to TRBD1. Trimming took 1 base from V and 7 from J; bases not matched to a gene: 4. The CDR3 length is 15 residues. Germline V gene data show CDR1 as LGHNT and CDR2 as FRNRAP. CDR3: CASGLGGQGWNIQYF. CDR3 bases: TGTGCTAGTGGTTTGGGGGGACAGGGGTGGAACATTCAGTACTTC.

This sequence joins TRBV20-1 and TRBJ2-4; D possibly corresponds to TRBD2 (6 bases). The CDR3 sequence is 16 residues long. The V gene lost 0 bases and the J gene lost 0 bases, with 12 bases spanning the gap. The germline gives CDR1 DFQATT, CDR2 SNEGSKA (reference sequence). CDR3 in amino acids: CSARDWLALAKNIQYF. The CDR3 nucleotides read TGCAGTGCTAGAGATTGGCTAGCGCTAGCCAAAAACATTCAGTACTTC.

The CDR3 region is CAISESERRSSYEQYF. CDR3 in DNA: TGTGCCATCAGTGAATCCGAGAGACGGAGCTCCTACGAGCAGTACTTC. The rearrangement links TRBV10-3 to TRBJ2-7, with no clear D. The CDR3 is 16 residues long. V was trimmed by 3 bases and J by 0 bases, leaving 15 bases between them. In germline, CDR1 is ENHRY, CDR2 SYGVKD.

This clonotype was seen more than once but under ten times. The chain uses TRBV7-2 and TRBJ2-3; 11 positions match TRBD2. V dropped 5 bases and J dropped 5; count of bases not matched to a gene: 9. CDR3 size: 16 residues. CDR1 and CDR2 (germline): SGHTA, FQGNSA. The CDR3 reads CASSQTLAGGQDTQYF. CDR3 in DNA: TGTGCCAGCAGCCAAACCTTAGCGGGGGGGCAAGATACGCAGTATTTT.

This clonotype showed up just a few times. The rearrangement uses TRBV20-1 and TRBJ1-2; TRBD1 agrees at 7 bases. CDR1 and CDR2 (germline): DFQATT, SNEGSKA (reference sequence). The CDR3 extends over 13 amino acids. V shed 1 base and J 4 bases; nucleotides not matched to a gene: 3. In nucleotides, the CDR3 is TGCAGTGCTAGAGTAGGGACAGTCTATGGCTACACCTTC. Translating gives CSARVGTVYGYTF.